These 10 T cell receptor beta chains were sequenced from one sample in a study of control samples from healthy donors and cancer patients. Clones were sequenced by immunoSEQ multiplex PCR, and TCRdb holds only the in-frame ones, with some missing. The sample records roughly 450,000 clones, around nine tenths being singletons. Sequenced input: PBMCs. The source is a man aged 35-49 years with head and neck cancer.

This chain uses TRBV27 with TRBJ2-3, with 10 bases matching TRBD2. This CDR3 region has 14 residues. V dropped 2 bases and J dropped 10; count of bases not matched to a gene: 6. Germline CDR1 is MNHEY and CDR2 is SMNVEV (reference sequence). The CDR3 DNA follows: TGTGCCAGCAGTTTAATTCTAGCGGGAGCGTCGCAGTATTTT. It yields the protein CASSLILAGASQYF.

V usage is TRBV18 and J usage is TRBJ1-6; 10 bases fit TRBD1. Germline V gene sequence: CDR1 KGHSH, CDR2 LQKENI. The CDR3 contains 16 residues. V lost 1 base to trimming and J lost 10 bases; unmatched junction nucleotides: 7. The CDR3 bases are TGTGCCAGCTCACCACAGCAAGGGACAGGGGTCTCACCCCTCCACTTT. Residues: CASSPQQGTGVSPLHF.

V usage is TRBV2 and J usage is TRBJ1-4, with 8 bases aligning to TRBD1. CDR3 size: 14 residues. After removal of 4 bases from V and 5 bases from J, the junction contained 3 bases not matched to a gene. In germline, CDR1 is SNHLY, CDR2 FYNNEI. CDR3 region: CASSANRGNEKLFF. CDR3 DNA sequence: TGTGCCAGCAGTGCTAACAGGGGGAATGAAAAACTGTTTTTT.

This rearrangement joins TRBV28 to TRBJ2-4; TRBD2 aligns across 15 bases. Germline V gene lookup returns CDR1 MDHEN and CDR2 SYDVKM. Trimming cost V 7 bases and J 1 base; bases outside gene matches: 11. This CDR3 is built from 19 residues. DNA of the CDR3: TGTGCCAGCATCCGGAGGGGACTAGCGGGAGGTAGGGCCAAAAACATTCAGTACTTC. Encoded protein: CASIRRGLAGGRAKNIQYF.

The gene calls are TRBV4-1 and TRBJ2-7; TRBD1 aligns across 10 bases. Losses at the gene ends were 3 bases for V and 1 base for J; bases not matched to a gene: 3. Germline-derived CDR1 and CDR2 are MGHRA and YSYEKL. The CDR3 covers 15 residues. The CDR3 protein is CASSQGTGVSYEQYF. DNA of the CDR3: TGCGCCAGCAGCCAGGGGACAGGGGTTTCCTACGAGCAGTACTTC.

The chain is built from TRBV6-1 and TRBJ1-1; D call uncertain. CDR1 is MNHNS, CDR2 SASEGT, per germline. V was cut by 3 bases and J by 2 bases, with 10 bases left in between. The CDR3 runs 14 residues. The CDR3 here is CASSDEGSNTEAFF. The CDR3 region has the DNA TGTGCCAGCAGTGATGAGGGTTCAAACACTGAAGCTTTCTTT.

V gene TRBV7-6 combines with J gene TRBJ2-1, with TRBD2 identical over 7 bases. V dropped 3 bases and J dropped 4; count of bases not matched to a gene: 6. The CDR3 runs 15 residues. The germline CDR1 and CDR2 sequences are SGHVS and FNYEAQ. The CDR3 region is CASSLSGISYNEQFF. In DNA, the CDR3 is TGTGCCAGCAGCTTGAGCGGGATCAGTTACAATGAGCAGTTCTTC. Full variable domain (outside the CDR3, taken from reference TRBV7-6 and TRBJ2-1): GAGVSQSPRYKVTKRGQDVALRCDPISGHVSLYWYRQALGQGPEFLTYFNYEAQQDKSGLPNDRFSAERPEGSISTLTIQRTEQRDSAMYRCASSLSGISYNEQFFGPGTRLTVL.

The V gene is TRBV12-3 or TRBV12-4, the J gene TRBJ1-1, with unresolved D. This CDR3 is 13 amino acids long. The V end was cut by 5 bases, the J end by 8 bases, with 15 bases between. CDR3 sequence: CASSPLGPTEAFF. The CDR3 nucleotides read TGTGCCAGCAGTCCGCTCGGGCCGACCGAAGCTTTCTTT.

This clone was seen only once. The chain carries TRBV4-3 and TRBJ2-1; D may match TRBD1 or TRBD2 (5 bases each). This CDR3 has 14 amino acids. Germline V gene lookup returns CDR1 LGHNA and CDR2 YSLEER. Trimming took 2 bases from V and 9 from J, leaving 14 bases between them. The CDR3: CASSQQSGTIEQFF. The CDR3 DNA reads as TGCGCCAGCAGCCAACAATCAGGGACGATTGAGCAGTTCTTC.

The chain carries TRBV6-5 and TRBJ2-7, with a weak D call TRBD1 (6 bases). CDR1 and CDR2 from the germline V gene are MNHEY and SVGAGI. This CDR3 has 13 residues. V was shortened by 7 bases and J by 7 bases, with 17 bases between the two germline ends. CDR3 region: CASNLRQASEQYF. The CDR3 DNA reads TGTGCCAGCAACTTACGACAGGCGAGTGAGCAGTACTTC.